This T cell receptor (beta chain) originates from a study of chemoradiotherapy in HPV16-positive cancers. Regarding the study as a whole: Candidate HPV-specific clones and E7-related TCR motifs grew in tumor during treatment.

Germline V gene lookup returns CDR1 SGHRS and CDR2 YFSETQ. The V and J ends lost 4 bases and 5 bases respectively, with 9 bases between them. The CDR3 runs 12 residues. Repeated repertoire sampling spanned the course of chemoradiotherapy. Data came from immunoSEQ multiplex PCR; TCRdb stores just in-frame clones and leaves some out. The data contain roughly 29,000 clones, 91% of them singletons. Turning to this clone: What it recognizes is unknown.

The chain is built from TRBV5-1 and TRBJ2-5, with no clear D. This clonotype was sampled from a human donor with HPV-associated anogenital cancer. The source material was blood, sampled from a patient who underwent chemoradiotherapy. CDR3 amino acids: CASSLTGETQYF. Here the CDR3 DNA reads TGCGCCAGCAGCCTCACGGGTGAGACCCAGTACTTC.